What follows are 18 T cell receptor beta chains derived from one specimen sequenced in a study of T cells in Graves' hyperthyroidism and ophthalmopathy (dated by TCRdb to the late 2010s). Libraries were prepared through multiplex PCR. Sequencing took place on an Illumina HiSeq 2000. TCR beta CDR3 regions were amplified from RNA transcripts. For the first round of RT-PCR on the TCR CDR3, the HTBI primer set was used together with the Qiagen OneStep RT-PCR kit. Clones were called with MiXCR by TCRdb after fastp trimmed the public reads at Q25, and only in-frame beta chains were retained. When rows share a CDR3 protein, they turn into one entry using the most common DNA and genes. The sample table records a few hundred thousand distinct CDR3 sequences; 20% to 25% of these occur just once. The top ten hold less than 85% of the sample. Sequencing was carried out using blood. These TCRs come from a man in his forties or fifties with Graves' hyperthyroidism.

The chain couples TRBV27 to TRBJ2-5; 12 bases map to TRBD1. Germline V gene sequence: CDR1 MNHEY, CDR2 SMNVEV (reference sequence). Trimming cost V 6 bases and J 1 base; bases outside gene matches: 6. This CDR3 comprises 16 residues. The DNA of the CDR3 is TGTGCCAGCAGAAGCCGGGACAGGGGGCGCCAAGAGACCCAGTACTTC. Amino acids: CASRSRDRGRQETQYF.

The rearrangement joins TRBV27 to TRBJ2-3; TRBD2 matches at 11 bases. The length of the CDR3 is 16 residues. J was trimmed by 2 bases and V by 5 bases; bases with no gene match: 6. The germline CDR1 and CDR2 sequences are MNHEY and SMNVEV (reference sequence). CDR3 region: CASSPGTSGHTDTQYF. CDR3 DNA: TGTGCCAGCAGTCCTGGGACTAGCGGCCACACAGATACGCAGTATTTT.

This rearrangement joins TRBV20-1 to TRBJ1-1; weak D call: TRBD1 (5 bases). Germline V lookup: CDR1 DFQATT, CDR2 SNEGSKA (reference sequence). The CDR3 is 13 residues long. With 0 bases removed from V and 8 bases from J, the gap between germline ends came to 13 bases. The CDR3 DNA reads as TGCAGTGCTAGAGAGGGGGGGGTCCTAGAAGCTTTCTTT. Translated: CSAREGGVLEAFF.

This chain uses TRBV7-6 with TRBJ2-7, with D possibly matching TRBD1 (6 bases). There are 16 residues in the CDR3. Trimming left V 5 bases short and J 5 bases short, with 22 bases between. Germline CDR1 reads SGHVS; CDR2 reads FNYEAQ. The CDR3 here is CASSASLFGSGDEQYF. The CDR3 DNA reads TGTGCCAGCAGCGCTAGCTTGTTTGGGTCAGGGGACGAGCAGTACTTC. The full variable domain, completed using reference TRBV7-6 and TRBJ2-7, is GAGVSQSPRYKVTKRGQDVALRCDPISGHVSLYWYRQALGQGPEFLTYFNYEAQQDKSGLPNDRFSAERPEGSISTLTIQRTEQRDSAMYRCASSASLFGSGDEQYFGPGTRLTVT.

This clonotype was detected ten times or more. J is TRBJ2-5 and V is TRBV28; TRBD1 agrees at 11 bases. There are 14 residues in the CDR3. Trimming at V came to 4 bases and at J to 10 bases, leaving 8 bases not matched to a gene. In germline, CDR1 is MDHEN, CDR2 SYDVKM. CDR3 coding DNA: TGTGCCAGCAGTTCCGGGACAGGGGGGCTCGACCAGTACTTC. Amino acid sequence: CASSSGTGGLDQYF.

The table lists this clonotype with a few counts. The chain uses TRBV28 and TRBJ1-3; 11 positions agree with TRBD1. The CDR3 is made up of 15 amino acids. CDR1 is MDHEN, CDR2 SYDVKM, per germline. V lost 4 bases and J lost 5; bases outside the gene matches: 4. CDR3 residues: CASSYGQGARNTIYF. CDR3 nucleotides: TGTGCCAGCAGTTATGGACAGGGGGCCAGAAACACCATATATTTT.

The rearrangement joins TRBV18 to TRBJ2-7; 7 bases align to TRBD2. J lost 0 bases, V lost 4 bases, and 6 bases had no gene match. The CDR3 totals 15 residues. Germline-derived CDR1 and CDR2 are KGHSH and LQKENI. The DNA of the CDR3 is TGTGCCAGCTCACGGTCCCGGGAGGCCTCCTACGAGCAGTACTTC. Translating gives CASSRSREASYEQYF.

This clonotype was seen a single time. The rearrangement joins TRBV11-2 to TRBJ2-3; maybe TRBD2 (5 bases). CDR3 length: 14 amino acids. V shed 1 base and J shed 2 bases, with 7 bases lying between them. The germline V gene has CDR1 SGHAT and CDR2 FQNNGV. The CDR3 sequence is CASSLAADTDTQYF. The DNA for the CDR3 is TGTGCCAGCAGCTTAGCAGCGGACACAGATACGCAGTATTTT.

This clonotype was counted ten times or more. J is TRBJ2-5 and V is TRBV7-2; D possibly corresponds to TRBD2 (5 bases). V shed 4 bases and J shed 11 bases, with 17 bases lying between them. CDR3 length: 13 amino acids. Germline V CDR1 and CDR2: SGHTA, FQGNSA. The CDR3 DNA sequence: TGTGCCAGCAGCTCGTCATTACGGGATTTTCAGTACTTC. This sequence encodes CASSSSLRDFQYF.

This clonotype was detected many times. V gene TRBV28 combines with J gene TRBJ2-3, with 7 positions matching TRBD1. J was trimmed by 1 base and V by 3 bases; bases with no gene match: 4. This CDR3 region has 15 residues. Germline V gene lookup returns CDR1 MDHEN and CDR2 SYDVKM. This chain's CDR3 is CASSLPGGGTDTQYF. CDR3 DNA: TGTGCCAGCAGTTTGCCAGGGGGAGGCACAGATACGCAGTATTTT.

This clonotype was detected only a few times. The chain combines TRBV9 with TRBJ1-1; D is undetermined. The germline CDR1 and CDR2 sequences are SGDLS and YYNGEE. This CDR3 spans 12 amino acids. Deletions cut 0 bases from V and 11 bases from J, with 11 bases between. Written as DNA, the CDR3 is TGTGCCAGCAGCGTAGCTTGTCCGGGGGCTTTCTTT. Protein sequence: CASSVACPGAFF.

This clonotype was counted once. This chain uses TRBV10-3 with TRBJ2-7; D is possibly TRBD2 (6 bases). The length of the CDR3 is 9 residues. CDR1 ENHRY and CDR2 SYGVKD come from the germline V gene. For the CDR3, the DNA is TGTGCGCTCGGGGGTGAGCAGTACTTC. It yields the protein CALGGEQYF.

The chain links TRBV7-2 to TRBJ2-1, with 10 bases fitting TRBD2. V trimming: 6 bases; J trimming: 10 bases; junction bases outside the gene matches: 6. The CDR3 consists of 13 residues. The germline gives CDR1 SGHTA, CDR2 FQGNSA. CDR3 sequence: CASRSGRGKEQFF. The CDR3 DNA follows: TGTGCCAGCAGAAGCGGGAGGGGGAAGGAGCAGTTCTTC.

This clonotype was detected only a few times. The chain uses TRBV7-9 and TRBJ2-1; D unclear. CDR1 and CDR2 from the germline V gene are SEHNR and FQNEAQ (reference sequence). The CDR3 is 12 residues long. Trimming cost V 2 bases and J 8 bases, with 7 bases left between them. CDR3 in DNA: TGTGCCAGCAGCTTATTTGAGGATGAGCAGTTCTTC. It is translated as CASSLFEDEQFF.

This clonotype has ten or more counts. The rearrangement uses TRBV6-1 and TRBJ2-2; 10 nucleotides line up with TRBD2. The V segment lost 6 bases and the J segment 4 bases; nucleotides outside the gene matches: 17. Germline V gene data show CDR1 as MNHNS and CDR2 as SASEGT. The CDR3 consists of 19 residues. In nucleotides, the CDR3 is TGTGCCAGCAGCCCCCGGAGGGCTAGCGGGAGCTCGGGCACCGGGGAGCTGTTTTTT. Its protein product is CASSPRRASGSSGTGELFF.

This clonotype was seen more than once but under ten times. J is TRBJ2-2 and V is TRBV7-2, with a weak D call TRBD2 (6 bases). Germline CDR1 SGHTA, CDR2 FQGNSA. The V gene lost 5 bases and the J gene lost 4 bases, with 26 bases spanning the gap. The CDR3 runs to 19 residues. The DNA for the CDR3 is TGTGCCAGCAGCCCTCGGGGGTCGAGGGCGAACTTTATCACCGGGGAGCTGTTTTTT. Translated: CASSPRGSRANFITGELFF.

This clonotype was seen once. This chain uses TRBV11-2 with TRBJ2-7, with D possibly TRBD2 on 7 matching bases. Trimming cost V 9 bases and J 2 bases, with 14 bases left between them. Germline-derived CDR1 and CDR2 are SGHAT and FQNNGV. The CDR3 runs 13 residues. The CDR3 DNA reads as TGTGCCAGTAGGGGGGGGCAGGCCTACGAGCAGTACTTC. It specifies CASRGGQAYEQYF.

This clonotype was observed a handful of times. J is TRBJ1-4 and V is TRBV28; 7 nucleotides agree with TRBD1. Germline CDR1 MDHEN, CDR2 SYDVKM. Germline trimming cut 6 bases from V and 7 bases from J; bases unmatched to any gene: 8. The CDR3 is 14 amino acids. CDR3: CASSRGQRSEKLFF. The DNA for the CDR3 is TGTGCCAGCAGCCGGGGACAGAGGAGTGAAAAACTGTTTTTT.